What follows are 2 T cell receptor beta chains derived from one specimen sequenced in a study of CD8 T cells in ankylosing spondylitis. Study-wide results and limits: Ankylosing spondylitis blood appeared to carry a characteristic TCR beta motif of seven to nine highly homologous variants.

No antigens are known for them. TCRdb analysed the 5' RACE reads with MiXCR anew, one entry per CDR3 protein. The table records about 420,000 distinct CDR3 sequences, approximately 20% of them present only once. The source material was blood, either unsorted or a sorted T cell fraction (not recorded which). The source is a male donor with ankylosing spondylitis.

In its sample, this clonotype was seen a few times. The gene calls are TRBV28 and TRBJ1-1, with D possibly matching TRBD1 (6 bases). Germline-derived CDR1 and CDR2 are MDHEN and SYDVKM. Trimming shortened V by 6 bases and J by 5 bases, and 10 bases separated the two germline ends. CDR3 length equals 12 residues. The chain's CDR3 is CASRDRRTEAFF. The CDR3 DNA is TGTGCCAGCAGGGACAGAAGGACTGAAGCTTTCTTT.

This clonotype was counted ten times or more. The chain carries TRBV29-1 and TRBJ2-3; D is unclear. The germline V gene has CDR1 SQVTM and CDR2 ANQGSEA. The V and J ends lost 3 bases and 1 base respectively, with 11 bases between them. This CDR3 is 14 amino acids long. The CDR3 DNA reads TGCAGCGTTGACAGCAGTCTTCGCACAGATACGCAGTATTTT. It encodes CSVDSSLRTDTQYF.